This paragraph covers one TCR beta chain sequence. In this sample, this clone turned up a few times. Its antigen remains undetermined. Within one base of it there is no much larger clone, and no base qualities were kept. The sample comes from a study of blood T cell repertoires in COVID-19 (dated by TCRdb to 2018 to 2020). Concerning the study at large: Collaborator samples came from the United States, Italy and Spain and covered acute and convalescent phases of COVID-19. The dataset comprised deeply sampled blood TCRbeta repertoires from subjects exposed to, actively infected with, or recovered from COVID-19. A freely available public database, intended as a resource for researchers studying the immune response to SARS-CoV-2, is where the repertoires were released. Samples came from the ongoing ImmuneRACE study (first 160 participants) plus 1,254 subjects from 6 global collaborators. Sample metadata almost always included a de-identified subject ID, COVID-19 status, age in years and sex. The prospective study material was composed of cDNA or gDNA derived from T cells, B-cell-depleted T cells, or PBMCs. Where available, HLA class I and class II types were taken from metadata supplied by the sample provider and were not determined by assay-based typing.

CDR1 and CDR2 are read off the germline V gene as SNHLY and FYNNEI. Including the terminal cysteine and phenylalanine, the CDR3 comprises 14 residues. The DNA shown is the 42-base CDR3, in frame from base 1. Here V drops 6 bases and J drops 2 bases, and the junction holds 6 bases not matched to any gene. General findings and caveats noted by the study authors: Clinical and demographic metadata were provided uncurated, with the amount varying by source and participant.

Each collaborating institution followed its own protocols to collect whole blood in K2EDTA tubes. For TCRbeta analysis, collaborators shipped samples in one of three forms: frozen whole blood, isolated PBMCs, or DNA extracted from either of those sample types. The immunoSEQ Assay, a bias-controlled multiplex PCR, was used to amplify TCRbeta CDR3 regions from genomic DNA. From the authors' description of their analysis: The number of nucleated cells in each sample was estimated from the amplification of reference gene primers within the assay. Sequence reads were collapsed and filtered to measure the absolute abundance of every unique TCRbeta CDR3 rearrangement. For each sample, productive Simpson clonality was calculated as the square root of Simpson's diversity index over productive rearrangements. TCRdb mirrors the immuneACCESS table, restricted to in-frame sequences. Some clones are absent from its copies; in checked studies, under half trace to an unresolved V gene, and the reason for the others is unknown. From that table come the V and J calls and clone size; the DNA was used to work out D and trimming. The sample profile shows about 34,000 clones; 75% to 85% of them were found once. Clones ranked in the top ten supply approximately 15% of the sample.

This chain joins TRBV2 to TRBJ2-7, with TRBD1 matching 8 junction bases. The receptor comes from a woman in her 70s with acute or convalescent COVID-19. Sequenced material: peripheral blood. The sequence in DNA is TGTGCCAGCAGATTGACAGGGGAAACCTACGAGCAGTACTTC. It encodes CASRLTGETYEQYF.